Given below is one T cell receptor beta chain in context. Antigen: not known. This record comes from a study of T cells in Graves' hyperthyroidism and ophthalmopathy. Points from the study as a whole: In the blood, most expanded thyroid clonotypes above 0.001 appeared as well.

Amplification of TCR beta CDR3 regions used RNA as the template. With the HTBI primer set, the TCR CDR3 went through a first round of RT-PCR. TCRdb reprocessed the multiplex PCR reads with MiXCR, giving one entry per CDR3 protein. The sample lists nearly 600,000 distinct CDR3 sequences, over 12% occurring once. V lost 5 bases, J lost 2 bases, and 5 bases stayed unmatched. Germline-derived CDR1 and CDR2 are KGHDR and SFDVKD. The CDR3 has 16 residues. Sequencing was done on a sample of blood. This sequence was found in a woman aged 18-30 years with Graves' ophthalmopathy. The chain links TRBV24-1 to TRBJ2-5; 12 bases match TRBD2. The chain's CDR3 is CATSARTSGIQETQYF. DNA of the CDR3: TGTGCCACCAGTGCCCGGACTAGCGGGATACAAGAGACCCAGTACTTC.